This T cell receptor (beta chain) was documented in a study of a mutant IDH1 vaccine in newly diagnosed glioma. About the study: Onset of vaccination occurred 4-6 weeks following radiotherapy alone, or with temozolomide cycles. Week 35 was assigned to visit V12, and week 47 was assigned to visit V13. Study-level points and caveats: Pseudoprogression showed no apparent link to changes in top peripheral T cell clonotypes.

In the case of this clone: Its antigen is still unknown.

The assay was immunoSEQ multiplex PCR, and TCRdb's table has in-frame clones only and misses some. There are some 70,000 clones in the sample; roughly 84% occur only once, and roughly 12% lies in the top ten. Time point here: week 35, safety follow-up. Every vaccination contained 300 ug of the mutant IDH1 20-mer peptide and was paired with topical imiquimod. J was trimmed by 10 bases and V by 3 bases; bases with no gene match: 11. Germline lookup yields CDR1 MNHNY and CDR2 SVGAGI (reference sequence). This CDR3 has 14 amino acids. The material was PBMCs, obtained from a glioma patient whose treatment included an IDH1 peptide vaccine. The TCR comes from a man aged 18 to 29 with glioma. The V call is TRBV6-6, the J call TRBJ1-2; 7 bases are a match to TRBD1. The CDR3, as DNA: TGTGCCAGCAGTTATACGGACAGGCGAAACTACTACACCTTC. Amino acids: CASSYTDRRNYYTF.